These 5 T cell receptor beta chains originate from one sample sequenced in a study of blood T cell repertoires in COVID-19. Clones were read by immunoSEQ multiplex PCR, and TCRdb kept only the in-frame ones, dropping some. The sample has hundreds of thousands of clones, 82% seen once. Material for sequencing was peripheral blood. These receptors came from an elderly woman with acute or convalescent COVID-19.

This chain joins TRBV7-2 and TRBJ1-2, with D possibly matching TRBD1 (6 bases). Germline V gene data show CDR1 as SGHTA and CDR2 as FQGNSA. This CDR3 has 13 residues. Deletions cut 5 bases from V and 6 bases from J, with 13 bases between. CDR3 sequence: CASSPDRSNGYTF. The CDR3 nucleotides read TGTGCCAGCAGCCCGGACAGAAGTAATGGCTACACCTTC.

DNA of the CDR3: TGTGCCAGTAGGGAACAGGGGGCAAGCACTGAAGCTTTCTTT. Translating it yields CASREQGASTEAFF. J is TRBJ1-1 and V is TRBV19; 9 nucleotides agree with TRBD1. Germline CDR1 LNHDA, CDR2 SQIVND (reference sequence). V lost 6 bases, J lost 4 bases, and 6 bases stayed unmatched. The CDR3 consists of 14 residues.

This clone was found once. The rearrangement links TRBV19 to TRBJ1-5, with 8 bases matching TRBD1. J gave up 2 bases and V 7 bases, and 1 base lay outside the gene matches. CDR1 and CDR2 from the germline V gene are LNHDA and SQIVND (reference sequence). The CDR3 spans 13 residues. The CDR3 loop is CASMDRGNQPQHF. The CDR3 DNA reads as TGTGCCAGTATGGACAGGGGCAATCAGCCCCAGCATTTT.

CDR3 protein: CASNPPAPVMEQFF. The CDR3 nucleotides are TGCGCCAGCAACCCCCCCGCGCCGGTGATGGAGCAGTTCTTC. This chain uses TRBV5-1 with TRBJ2-1; D unresolved. The germline gives CDR1 SGHRS, CDR2 YFSETQ. V shed 6 bases and J shed 10 bases, with 20 bases lying between them. The CDR3 totals 14 residues.

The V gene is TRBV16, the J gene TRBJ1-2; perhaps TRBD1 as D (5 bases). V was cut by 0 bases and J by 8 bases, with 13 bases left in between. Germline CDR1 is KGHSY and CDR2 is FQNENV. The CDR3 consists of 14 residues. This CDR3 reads CASSQSGRRGGYTF. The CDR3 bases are TGTGCCAGCAGCCAATCGGGCAGGAGGGGCGGCTACACCTTC.